This TCR beta chain is from a study of shared clonotypes between healthy human individuals. CDR3 length: 15 residues. CDR1 MNHEY and CDR2 SVGAGI come from the germline V gene. Between the trimmed V and J ends, which lost 2 bases and 7 bases, there was a span of 18 bases. Only in-frame clones appear in the TCRdb table, and some are missing; sequencing was by immunoSEQ multiplex PCR. The data hold fewer than 550,000 clones, with roughly 85% observed a single time. This receptor was obtained from a woman between 40 and 50 years old in good health. Some clones in this sample may be carry-over from other donors' samples. V and J are TRBV6-5 and TRBJ2-7; a weak D match, TRBD2 (5 bases). The sample taken for sequencing was PBMCs. CDR3 sequence (DNA): TGTGCCAGCAGTTACGGTCGGCACGCGACGGGGGAGCAGTACTTC. Protein: CASSYGRHATGEQYF.